What follows are 20 T cell receptor beta chains derived from one specimen sequenced in a study of response to subunit inactivated influenza vaccine. TCRdb re-called the RT-PCR reads with MiXCR, one entry per CDR3 protein. This sample has 430,000 or so distinct CDR3 sequences, with approximately 9.9% found just once. Source: PBMCs from blood, taken 35 to 45 days after vaccination. All receptors come from a middle-aged man who received an inactivated influenza vaccine.

This clonotype came up a few times. The chain uses TRBV5-1 and TRBJ2-3; possible D gene TRBD1, 6 bases. This CDR3 is 17 amino acids long. Trimming removed 1 base at V and 0 bases at J, with 15 bases between. The germline gives CDR1 SGHRS, CDR2 YFSETQ. DNA of the CDR3: TGCGCCAGCAGCTTGTGGACAGCACTTATTAGCACAGATACGCAGTATTTT. This translates into CASSLWTALISTDTQYF.

V is TRBV7-9 and J is TRBJ2-7; D is uncertain. Trimming shortened V by 5 bases and J by 3 bases, and 8 bases separated the two germline ends. Germline V gene data show CDR1 as SEHNR and CDR2 as FQNEAQ (reference sequence). CDR3 length: 12 residues. The CDR3 nucleotides are TGTGCCAGCAGCCACGTGCACTACGAGCAGTACTTC. Translated: CASSHVHYEQYF.

The CDR3 DNA follows: TGTGCCAGCAGTTATGCGTCTCCCGGTGGCTACACCTTC. Protein product: CASSYASPGGYTF. The chain has TRBV6-6 and TRBJ1-2; D is undetermined. The V end was cut by 3 bases, the J end by 7 bases, with 12 bases between. This CDR3 region has 13 residues. Germline CDR1 is MNHNY and CDR2 is SVGAGI (reference sequence).

The rearrangement uses TRBV5-1 and TRBJ2-1, with 11 positions matching TRBD2. Germline V lookup: CDR1 SGHRS, CDR2 YFSETQ. The CDR3 is 15 residues long. Trimming removed 5 bases from V and 5 bases from J; junction bases left unmatched: 6. DNA for the CDR3: TGCGCCAGCAGATCTAGCGGGGGGCCGGACAATGAGCAGTTCTTC. Translating gives CASRSSGGPDNEQFF.

The table lists this clonotype with many counts. This chain connects TRBV5-1 to TRBJ2-4; TRBD2 matches 8 bases. The CDR3 length is 16 residues. Germline V gives CDR1 SGHRS, CDR2 YFSETQ. Trimming took 1 base from V and 4 from J; bases not matched to a gene: 7. The CDR3 nucleotides are TGCGCCAGCAGCTTGCAGGGACTAGAACGAAAAAACATTCAGTACTTC. Its translation is CASSLQGLERKNIQYF. Looking up the rest from reference TRBV5-1 and TRBJ2-4 gives the full variable domain: KAGVTQTPRYLIKTRGQQVTLSCSPISGHRSVSWYQQTPGQGLQFLFEYFSETQRNKGNFPGRFSGRQFSNSRSEMNVSTLELGDSALYLCASSLQGLERKNIQYFGAGTRLSVL.

The chain is built from TRBV5-4 and TRBJ1-2; 7 bases are shared with TRBD1. CDR1 and CDR2 (germline): SGHNT, YYREEE (reference sequence). The CDR3 is made up of 14 amino acids. Unmatched junction bases numbered 10, after V lost 4 bases and J lost 7 bases. The CDR3 DNA sequence: TGTGCCAGCAGCGGAACGACAGGGCTTAGTGGCTACACCTTC. This sequence encodes CASSGTTGLSGYTF.

In its sample, this clonotype was seen many times. The chain couples TRBV12-3 or TRBV12-4 to TRBJ1-2, with D unclear. The CDR3 spans 12 residues. The germline V and J ends were trimmed by 5 bases and 4 bases, with 8 bases remaining between them. CDR3 nucleotides: TGTGCCAGCAGTGCTTGGGGCTATGGCTACACCTTC. Its protein product is CASSAWGYGYTF.

The chain employs TRBV20-1 and TRBJ2-1; a possible D gene is TRBD2 (5 bases). V was clipped by 4 bases and J by 10 bases, with 14 bases between them. The CDR3 has 12 residues. Germline CDR1 DFQATT, CDR2 SNEGSKA (reference sequence). In DNA form, the CDR3 reads TGCAGTGCTAACCTAGTTACGGGAGAGCAGTTCTTC. This gives the protein CSANLVTGEQFF.

This clonotype has more than one count but fewer than ten. J is TRBJ2-1 and V is TRBV10-2; 14 positions agree with TRBD2. Germline values: CDR1 WSHSY, CDR2 SAAADI. The CDR3 is 15 residues long. V dropped 5 bases and J dropped 7; count of bases not matched to a gene: 4. CDR3 amino acids: CASSKTSGGANEQFF. CDR3 nucleotides: TGCGCCAGCAGTAAGACTAGCGGGGGGGCGAATGAGCAGTTCTTC.

The chain recombines TRBV20-1 with TRBJ2-3; 8 positions agree with TRBD2. The CDR3 loop spans 15 amino acids. Germline values: CDR1 DFQATT, CDR2 SNEGSKA (reference sequence). The ends lost 2 bases at V and 6 bases at J; junction bases unmatched: 10. Here the CDR3 reads CSARNLAGPADTQYF. CDR3 DNA sequence: TGCAGTGCTAGAAACCTAGCGGGCCCCGCGGATACGCAGTATTTT.

The J gene is TRBJ2-4, the V gene TRBV18; TRBD2 matches at 9 bases. Germline V gives CDR1 KGHSH, CDR2 LQKENI. V dropped 5 bases and J dropped 1; count of bases not matched to a gene: 3. This CDR3 region has 15 residues. CDR3 loop: CASSTSGGAKNIQYF. In DNA form, the CDR3 reads TGTGCCAGCTCAACAAGCGGGGGGGCCAAAAACATTCAGTACTTC.

This sequence joins TRBV25-1 and TRBJ2-5; TRBD1 matches at 10 bases. The CDR3 is 19 residues long. In germline, CDR1 is MGHDK, CDR2 SYGVNS. With 3 bases clipped from V and 3 bases from J, the junction kept 16 bases outside the gene matches. CDR3 residues: CASSDPDRGRARSEETQYF. CDR3 nucleotide sequence: TGTGCCAGCAGTGACCCAGACAGGGGGCGGGCGCGTTCAGAAGAGACCCAGTACTTC.

This clonotype came up a few times. The gene calls are TRBV5-1 and TRBJ2-2; the D gene is possibly TRBD2 (5 bases). Germline V gene data show CDR1 as SGHRS and CDR2 as YFSETQ. CDR3 length: 17 residues. V was trimmed by 4 bases and J by 3 bases, leaving 19 bases between them. The CDR3, as DNA: TGCGCCAGCAGCCGGGGTTATGGGCTTGAGGACACCGGGGAGCTGTTTTTT. Amino acid sequence: CASSRGYGLEDTGELFF.

In this sample, this clonotype turned up a few times. The V gene is TRBV18, the J gene TRBJ2-1, with D maybe TRBD1 (5 bases). V dropped 2 bases and J dropped 3 bases, with 11 bases sitting between them. CDR1 is KGHSH and CDR2 is LQKENI in the germline V gene. This CDR3 is 15 amino acids long. The CDR3 loop is CASSPLRQLYNEQFF. As DNA, the CDR3 is TGTGCCAGCTCACCATTGAGACAGCTCTACAATGAGCAGTTCTTC.

This chain uses TRBV14 with TRBJ2-2; TRBD2 agrees at 14 bases. This CDR3 contains 16 residues. Germline CDR1 is SGHDN and CDR2 is FVKESK. The J segment lost 7 bases and the V segment lost 7 bases, leaving 8 bases of the junction unmatched. Here the CDR3 reads CASTRTGLAGVGELFF. For the CDR3, the DNA is TGTGCCAGCACGAGGACGGGACTAGCGGGAGTCGGGGAGCTGTTTTTT.

The V gene is TRBV3-1, the J gene TRBJ2-2, with TRBD2 matching over 12 bases. CDR1 is LGHDT and CDR2 is YNNKEL in the germline V gene (reference sequence). The V and J ends lost 4 bases and 2 bases, in that order; junction bases with no gene match: 8. This CDR3 is built from 18 residues. CDR3 DNA sequence: TGTGCCAGCAGCCCAGCGGGACTAGCGGGCATTAACACCGGGGAGCTGTTTTTT. It yields the protein CASSPAGLAGINTGELFF.

This clonotype was seen repeatedly, ten times or more. The CDR3 region is CASRRDRDNSPLHF. The CDR3 coding sequence is TGCGCCAGCAGACGGGACAGAGATAATTCACCCCTCCACTTT. The V gene is TRBV5-1, the J gene TRBJ1-6; 7 nucleotides align to TRBD1. V gave up 5 bases and J gave up 5 bases; unmatched junction bases: 4. The germline V gene has CDR1 SGHRS and CDR2 YFSETQ. This CDR3 is built from 14 residues.

This clonotype was found a few times. J is TRBJ2-6 and V is TRBV12-3 or TRBV12-4; 9 bases fit TRBD1. J gave up 0 bases and V 5 bases, and 14 bases lay outside the gene matches. The CDR3 sequence is 20 residues long. The CDR3 here is CASSTSGTGTFTSGANVLTF. The DNA for the CDR3 is TGTGCCAGCAGTACATCCGGGACAGGGACTTTTACCTCTGGGGCCAACGTCCTGACTTTC.

This chain connects TRBV11-2 to TRBJ1-4; 8 bases agree with TRBD1. CDR3 length: 15 amino acids. V dropped 0 bases and J dropped 13; count of bases not matched to a gene: 10. Germline lookup yields CDR1 SGHAT and CDR2 FQNNGV. CDR3 region: CASSLDVWAGGLLFF. CDR3 nucleotides: TGTGCCAGCAGCTTAGATGTGTGGGCAGGGGGCCTACTGTTTTTT. The full variable domain, rest sourced from reference TRBV11-2 and TRBJ1-4, is EAGVAQSPRYKIIEKRQSVAFWCNPISGHATLYWYQQILGQGPKLLIQFQNNGVVDDSQLPKDRFSAERLKGVDSTLKIQPAKLEDSAVYLCASSLDVWAGGLLFFGSGTQLSVL.

The V gene is TRBV29-1, the J gene TRBJ2-3; D remains ambiguous. The CDR3 consists of 12 residues. Germline CDR1 is SQVTM and CDR2 is ANQGSEA. Trimming removed 3 bases from V and 4 bases from J, with 8 bases in between. This CDR3 is CSVDSGSDTQYF. CDR3 nucleotide sequence: TGCAGCGTTGATTCCGGCTCAGATACGCAGTATTTT.